This TCR beta chain was recorded in a study of blood T cell repertoires in COVID-19. About the research overall: Both acute and convalescent COVID-19 samples were obtained from the United States, Italy and Spain.

The data were produced by immunoSEQ multiplex PCR, yet TCRdb's version contains in-frame clones alone and is incomplete. The data hold around 200,000 clones, with about 90% observed a single time. The CDR3 totals 13 residues. Germline V gene sequence: CDR1 SGDLS, CDR2 YYNGEE. V lost 0 bases to trimming and J lost 5 bases, with 6 bases between them. The receptor was derived from a woman under 30 who had recovered from COVID-19. V gene TRBV9 combines with J gene TRBJ2-1, with D uncertain. Sample: peripheral blood. As DNA, the CDR3 is TGTGCCAGCAGCGTAGATGGGCACAATGAGCAGTTCTTC. Protein: CASSVDGHNEQFF.